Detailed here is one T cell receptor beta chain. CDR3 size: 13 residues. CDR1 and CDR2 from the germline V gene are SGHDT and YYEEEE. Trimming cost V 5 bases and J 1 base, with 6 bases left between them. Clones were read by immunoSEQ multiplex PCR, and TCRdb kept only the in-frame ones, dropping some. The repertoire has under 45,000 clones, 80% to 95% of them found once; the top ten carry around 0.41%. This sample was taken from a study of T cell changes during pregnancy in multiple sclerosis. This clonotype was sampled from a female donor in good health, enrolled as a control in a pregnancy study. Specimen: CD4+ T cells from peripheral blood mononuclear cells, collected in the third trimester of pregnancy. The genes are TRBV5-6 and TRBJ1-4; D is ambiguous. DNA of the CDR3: TGTGCCAGCAGTAGTCTAACTAATGAAAAACTGTTTTTT. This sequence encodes CASSSLTNEKLFF.